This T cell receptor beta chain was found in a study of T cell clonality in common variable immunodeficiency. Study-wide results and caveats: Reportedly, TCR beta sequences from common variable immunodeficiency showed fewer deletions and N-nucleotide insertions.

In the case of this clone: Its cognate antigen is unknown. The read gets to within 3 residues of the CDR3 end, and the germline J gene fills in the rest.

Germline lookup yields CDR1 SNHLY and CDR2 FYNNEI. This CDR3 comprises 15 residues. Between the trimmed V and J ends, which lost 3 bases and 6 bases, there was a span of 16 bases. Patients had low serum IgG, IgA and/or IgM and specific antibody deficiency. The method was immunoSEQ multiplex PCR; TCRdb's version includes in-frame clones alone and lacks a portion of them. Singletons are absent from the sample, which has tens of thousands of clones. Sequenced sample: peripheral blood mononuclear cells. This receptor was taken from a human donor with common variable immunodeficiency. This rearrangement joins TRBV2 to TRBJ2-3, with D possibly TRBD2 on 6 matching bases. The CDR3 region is CASSDPGGVVDTQYF. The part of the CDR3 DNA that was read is TGTGCCAGCAGTGATCCGGGCGGGGTGGTGGATACG.